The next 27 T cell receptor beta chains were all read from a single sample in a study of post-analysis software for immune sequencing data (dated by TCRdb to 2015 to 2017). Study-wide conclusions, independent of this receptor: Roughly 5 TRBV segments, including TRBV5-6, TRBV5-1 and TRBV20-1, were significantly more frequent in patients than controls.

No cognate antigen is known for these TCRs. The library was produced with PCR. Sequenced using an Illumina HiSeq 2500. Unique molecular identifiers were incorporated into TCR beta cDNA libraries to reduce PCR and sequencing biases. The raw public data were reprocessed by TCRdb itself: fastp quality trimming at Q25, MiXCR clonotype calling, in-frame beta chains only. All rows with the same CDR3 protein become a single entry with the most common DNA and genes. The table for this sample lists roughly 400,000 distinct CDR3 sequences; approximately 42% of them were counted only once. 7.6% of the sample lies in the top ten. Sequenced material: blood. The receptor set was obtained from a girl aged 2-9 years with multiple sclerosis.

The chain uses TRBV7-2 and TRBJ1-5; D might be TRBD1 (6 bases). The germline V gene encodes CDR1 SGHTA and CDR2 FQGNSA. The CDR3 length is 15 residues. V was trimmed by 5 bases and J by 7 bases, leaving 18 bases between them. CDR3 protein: CASSPHRAGRQPQHF. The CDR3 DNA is TGTGCCAGCAGCCCTCACAGGGCCGGCAGGCAGCCCCAGCATTTT.

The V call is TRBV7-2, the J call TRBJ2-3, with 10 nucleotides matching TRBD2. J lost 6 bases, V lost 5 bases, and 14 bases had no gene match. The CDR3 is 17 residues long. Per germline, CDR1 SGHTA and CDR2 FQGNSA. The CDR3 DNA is TGTGCCAGCAGCACCGTGCCTCTAGCGGGAGTTTCTGATACGCAGTATTTT. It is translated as CASSTVPLAGVSDTQYF.

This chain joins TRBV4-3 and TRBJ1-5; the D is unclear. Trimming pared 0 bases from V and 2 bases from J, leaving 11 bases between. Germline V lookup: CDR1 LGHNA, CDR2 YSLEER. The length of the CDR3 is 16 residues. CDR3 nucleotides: TGCGCCAGCAGCCAAGATAGTACAATGGGCAATCAGCCCCAGCATTTT. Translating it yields CASSQDSTMGNQPQHF.

For the CDR3, the DNA is TGTGCCACCAGCGCCTTAACTAGCGGGATAGCAGGCGATGAGCAGTACTTC. Amino acids: CATSALTSGIAGDEQYF. The chain couples TRBV15 to TRBJ2-5, with 10 bases that match TRBD2. The V gene end was trimmed by 5 bases and the J gene end by 11 bases; junction bases not matched to a gene: 20. The CDR3 sequence is 17 residues long. In germline, CDR1 is LNHNV, CDR2 YYDKDF (reference sequence).

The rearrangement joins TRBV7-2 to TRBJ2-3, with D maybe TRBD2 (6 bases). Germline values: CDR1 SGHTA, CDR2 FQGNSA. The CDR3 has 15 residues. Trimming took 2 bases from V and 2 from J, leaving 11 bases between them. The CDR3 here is CASSLFASATDTQYF. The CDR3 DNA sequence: TGTGCCAGCAGCTTATTCGCTAGCGCCACAGATACGCAGTATTTT.

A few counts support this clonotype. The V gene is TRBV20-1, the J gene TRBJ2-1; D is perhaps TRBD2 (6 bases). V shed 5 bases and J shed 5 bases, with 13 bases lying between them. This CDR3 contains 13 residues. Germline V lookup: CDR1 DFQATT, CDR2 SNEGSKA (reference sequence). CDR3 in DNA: TGCAGTGCTGGCTCGGGACTCAACAATGAGCAGTTCTTC. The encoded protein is CSAGSGLNNEQFF.

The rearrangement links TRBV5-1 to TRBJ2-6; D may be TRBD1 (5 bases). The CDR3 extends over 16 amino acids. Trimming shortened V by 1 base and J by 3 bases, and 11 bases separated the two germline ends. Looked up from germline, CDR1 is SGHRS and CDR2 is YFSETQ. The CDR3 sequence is CASSLPGFGGANVLTF. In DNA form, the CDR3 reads TGCGCCAGCAGCTTGCCAGGGTTCGGTGGGGCCAACGTCCTGACTTTC. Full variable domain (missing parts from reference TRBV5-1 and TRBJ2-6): KAGVTQTPRYLIKTRGQQVTLSCSPISGHRSVSWYQQTPGQGLQFLFEYFSETQRNKGNFPGRFSGRQFSNSRSEMNVSTLELGDSALYLCASSLPGFGGANVLTFGAGSRLTVL.

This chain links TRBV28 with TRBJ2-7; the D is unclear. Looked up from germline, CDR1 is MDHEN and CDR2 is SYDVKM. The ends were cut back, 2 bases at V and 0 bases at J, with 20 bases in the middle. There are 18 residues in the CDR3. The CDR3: CASSLVPERVGSSYEQYF. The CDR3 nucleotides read TGTGCCAGCAGTTTAGTCCCCGAAAGGGTGGGAAGCTCCTACGAGCAGTACTTC.

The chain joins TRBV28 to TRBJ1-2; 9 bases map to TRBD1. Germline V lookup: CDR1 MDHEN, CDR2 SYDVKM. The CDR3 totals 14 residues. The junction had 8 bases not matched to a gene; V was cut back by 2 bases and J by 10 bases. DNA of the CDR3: TGTGCCAGCAGTTTAACCGGGACAGGGACACACTACACCTTC. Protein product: CASSLTGTGTHYTF.

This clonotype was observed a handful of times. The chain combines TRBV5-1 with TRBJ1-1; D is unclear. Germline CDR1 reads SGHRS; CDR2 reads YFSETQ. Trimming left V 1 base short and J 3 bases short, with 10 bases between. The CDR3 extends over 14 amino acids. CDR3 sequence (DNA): TGCGCCAGCAGCTTGTGGGGTGTTGACACTGAAGCTTTCTTT. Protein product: CASSLWGVDTEAFF.

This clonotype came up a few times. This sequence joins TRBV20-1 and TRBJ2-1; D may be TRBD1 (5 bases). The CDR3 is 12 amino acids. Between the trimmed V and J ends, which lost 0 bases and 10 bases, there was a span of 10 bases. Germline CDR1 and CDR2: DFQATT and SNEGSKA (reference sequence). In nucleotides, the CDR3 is TGCAGTGCTAGAGATAATTACAGGGAGCAGTTCTTC. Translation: CSARDNYREQFF.

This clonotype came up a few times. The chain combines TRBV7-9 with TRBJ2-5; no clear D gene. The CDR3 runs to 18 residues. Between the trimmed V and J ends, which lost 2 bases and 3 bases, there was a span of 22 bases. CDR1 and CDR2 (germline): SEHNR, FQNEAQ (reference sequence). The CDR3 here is CASSLLSSAPAVKETQYF. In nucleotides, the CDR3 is TGTGCCAGCAGCTTACTGAGTTCGGCCCCCGCTGTTAAAGAGACCCAGTACTTC.

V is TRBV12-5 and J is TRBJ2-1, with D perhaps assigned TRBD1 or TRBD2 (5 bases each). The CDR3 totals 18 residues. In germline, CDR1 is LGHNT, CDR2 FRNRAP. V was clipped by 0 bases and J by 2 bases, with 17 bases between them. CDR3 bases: TGTGCTAGTGGTTTGGTGGCCGGCCGGGGCAGGGCCTACAATGAGCAGTTCTTC. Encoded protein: CASGLVAGRGRAYNEQFF.

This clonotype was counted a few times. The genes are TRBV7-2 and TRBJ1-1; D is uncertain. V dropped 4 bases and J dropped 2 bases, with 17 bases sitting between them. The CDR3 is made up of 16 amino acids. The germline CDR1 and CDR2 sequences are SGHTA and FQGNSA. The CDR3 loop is CASSYYHHGVNTEAFF. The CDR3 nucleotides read TGTGCCAGCAGCTACTACCATCACGGGGTAAACACTGAAGCTTTCTTT.

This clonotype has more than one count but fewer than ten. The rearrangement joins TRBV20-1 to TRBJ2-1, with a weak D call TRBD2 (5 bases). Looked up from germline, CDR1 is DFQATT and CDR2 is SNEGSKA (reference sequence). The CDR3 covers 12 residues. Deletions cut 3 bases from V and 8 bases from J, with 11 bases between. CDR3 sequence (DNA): TGCAGTGCTAGTTCGCGGGCCCATGAGCAGTTCTTC. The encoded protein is CSASSRAHEQFF.

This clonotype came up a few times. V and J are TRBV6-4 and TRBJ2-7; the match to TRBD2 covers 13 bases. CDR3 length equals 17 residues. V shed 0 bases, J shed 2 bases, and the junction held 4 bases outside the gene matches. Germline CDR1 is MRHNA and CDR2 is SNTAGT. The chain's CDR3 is CASSDSTTSGGTYEQYF. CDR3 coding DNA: TGTGCCAGCAGTGACTCGACGACTAGCGGGGGGACCTACGAGCAGTACTTC.

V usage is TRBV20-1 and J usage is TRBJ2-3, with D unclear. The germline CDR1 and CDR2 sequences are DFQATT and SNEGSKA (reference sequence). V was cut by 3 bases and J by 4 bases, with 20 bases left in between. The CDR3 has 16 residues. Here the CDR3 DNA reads TGCAGTGCTAGTTCTTCGGGTGGGTTCTTCGCAGATACGCAGTATTTT. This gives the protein CSASSSGGFFADTQYF.

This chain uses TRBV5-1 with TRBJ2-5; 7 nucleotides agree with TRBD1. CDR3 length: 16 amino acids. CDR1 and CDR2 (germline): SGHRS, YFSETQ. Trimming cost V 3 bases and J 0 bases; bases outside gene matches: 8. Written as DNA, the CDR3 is TGCGCCAGCAGCTCGACCCGGGGACAGTACCAAGAGACCCAGTACTTC. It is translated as CASSSTRGQYQETQYF.

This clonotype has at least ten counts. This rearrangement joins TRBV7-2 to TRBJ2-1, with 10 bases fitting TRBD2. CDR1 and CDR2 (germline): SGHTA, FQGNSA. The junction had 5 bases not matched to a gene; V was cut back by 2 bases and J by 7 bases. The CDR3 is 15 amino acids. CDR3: CASSLSGRAKNEQFF. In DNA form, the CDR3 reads TGTGCCAGCAGCTTAAGCGGGAGGGCCAAGAATGAGCAGTTCTTC.

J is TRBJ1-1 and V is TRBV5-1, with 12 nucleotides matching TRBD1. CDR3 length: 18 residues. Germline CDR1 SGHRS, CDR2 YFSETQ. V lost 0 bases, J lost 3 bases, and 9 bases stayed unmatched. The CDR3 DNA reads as TGCGCCAGCAGCTTGGATAAGGGACAGGGGGCTTACTACACTGAAGCTTTCTTT. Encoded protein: CASSLDKGQGAYYTEAFF.

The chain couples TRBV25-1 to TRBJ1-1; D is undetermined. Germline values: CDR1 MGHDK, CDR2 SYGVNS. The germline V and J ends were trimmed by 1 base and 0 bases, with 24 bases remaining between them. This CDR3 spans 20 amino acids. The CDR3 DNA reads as TGTGCCAGCAGTGAATCCCCACCGGGTGACCCTTTACGTATGAACACTGAAGCTTTCTTT. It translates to CASSESPPGDPLRMNTEAFF.

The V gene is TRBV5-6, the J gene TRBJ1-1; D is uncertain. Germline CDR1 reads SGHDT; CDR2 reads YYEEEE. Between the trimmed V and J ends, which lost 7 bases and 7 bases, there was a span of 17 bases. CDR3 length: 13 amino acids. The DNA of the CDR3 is TGTGCCAGCGGCCCTACAGCGGACGGTGAAGCTTTCTTT. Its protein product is CASGPTADGEAFF. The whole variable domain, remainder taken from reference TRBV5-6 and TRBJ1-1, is DAGVTQSPTHLIKTRGQQVTLRCSPKSGHDTVSWYQQALGQGPQFIFQYYEEEERQRGNFPDRFSGHQFPNYSSELNVNALLLGDSALYLCASGPTADGEAFFGQGTRLTVV.

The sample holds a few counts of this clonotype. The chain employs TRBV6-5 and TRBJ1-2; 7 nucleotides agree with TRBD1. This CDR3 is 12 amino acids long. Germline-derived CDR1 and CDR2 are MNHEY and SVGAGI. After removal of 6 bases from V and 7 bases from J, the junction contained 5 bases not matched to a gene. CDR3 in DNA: TGTGCCAGCAGGCCCGGGACAGCTGGCTACACCTTC. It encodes CASRPGTAGYTF.

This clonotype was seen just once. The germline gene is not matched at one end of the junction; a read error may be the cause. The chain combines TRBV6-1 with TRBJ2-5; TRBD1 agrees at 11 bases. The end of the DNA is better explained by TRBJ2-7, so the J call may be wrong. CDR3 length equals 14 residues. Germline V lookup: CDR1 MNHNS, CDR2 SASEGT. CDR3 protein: CARSGQGAVNEQYF. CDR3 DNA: TGTGCCCGCAGTGGACAGGGGGCGGTCAACGAGCAGTACTTC.

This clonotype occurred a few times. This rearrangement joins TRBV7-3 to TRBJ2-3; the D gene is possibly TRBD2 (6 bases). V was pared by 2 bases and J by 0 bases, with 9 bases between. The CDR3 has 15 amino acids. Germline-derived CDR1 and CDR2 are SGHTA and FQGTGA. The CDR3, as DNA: TGTGCCAGCAGCTTAGATGGGACTAGCACAGATACGCAGTATTTT. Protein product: CASSLDGTSTDTQYF.

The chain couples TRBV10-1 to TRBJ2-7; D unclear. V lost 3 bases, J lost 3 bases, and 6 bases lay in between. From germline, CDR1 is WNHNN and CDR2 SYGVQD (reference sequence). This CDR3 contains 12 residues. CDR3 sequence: CASSDRYYEQYF. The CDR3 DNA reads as TGCGCCAGCAGTGACCGCTACTACGAGCAGTACTTC.

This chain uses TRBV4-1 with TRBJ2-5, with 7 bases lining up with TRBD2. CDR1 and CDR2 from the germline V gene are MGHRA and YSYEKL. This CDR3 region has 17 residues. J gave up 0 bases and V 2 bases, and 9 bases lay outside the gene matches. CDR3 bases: TGCGCCAGCAGCCAATCACTCGGGGGGTGGTACCAAGAGACCCAGTACTTC. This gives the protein CASSQSLGGWYQETQYF.